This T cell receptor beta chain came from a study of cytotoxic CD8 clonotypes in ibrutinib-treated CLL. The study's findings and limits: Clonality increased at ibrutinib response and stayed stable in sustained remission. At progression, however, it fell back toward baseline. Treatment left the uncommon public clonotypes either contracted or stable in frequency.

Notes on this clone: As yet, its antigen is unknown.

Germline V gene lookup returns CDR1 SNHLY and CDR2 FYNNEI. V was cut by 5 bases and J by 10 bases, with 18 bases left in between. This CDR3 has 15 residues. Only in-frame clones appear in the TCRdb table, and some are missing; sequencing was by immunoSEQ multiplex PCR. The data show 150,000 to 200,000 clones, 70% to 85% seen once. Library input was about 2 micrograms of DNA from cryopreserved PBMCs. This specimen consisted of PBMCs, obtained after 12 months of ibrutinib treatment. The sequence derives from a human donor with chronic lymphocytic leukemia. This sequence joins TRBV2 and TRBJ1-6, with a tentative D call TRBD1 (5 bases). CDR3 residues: CASSPGLKTGSPLHF. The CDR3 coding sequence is TGTGCCAGCAGTCCGGGACTGAAGACGGGCTCACCCCTCCACTTT.